Shown below are 15 T cell receptor beta chains from a single sample sequenced in a study of OX40 agonist ivuxolimab in advanced cancers. The method was immunoSEQ multiplex PCR; TCRdb's version includes in-frame clones alone and lacks a portion of them. The sample holds tens of thousands of clones, approximately 78% seen once. The starting material was CD4+ or CD8+ T cells sorted from blood, obtained in a trial of the OX40 agonist ivuxolimab. The receptors stem from an adult with an advanced solid tumor such as melanoma, head and neck, liver or kidney cancer.

The chain combines TRBV2 with TRBJ2-5, with TRBD2 identical over 10 bases. The V gene end was trimmed by 6 bases and the J gene end by 3 bases; junction bases not matched to a gene: 1. This CDR3 spans 13 amino acids. CDR1 SNHLY and CDR2 FYNNEI come from the germline V gene. CDR3 nucleotides: TGTGCCAGCAGCGGACTAGCGGAAGAGACCCAGTACTTC. Amino acids: CASSGLAEETQYF.

This clone was observed a single time. V is TRBV11-1 and J is TRBJ2-7; unclear D gene. Germline V gives CDR1 SGHAT, CDR2 FQDESV (reference sequence). The CDR3 is 12 residues long. V lost 2 bases to trimming and J lost 6 bases, with 8 bases between them. The CDR3 loop reads CASSLSTREQYF. Written as DNA, the CDR3 is TGTGCCAGCAGCTTATCGACGCGCGAGCAGTACTTC.

This chain links TRBV19 with TRBJ2-4; 8 nucleotides align to TRBD1. Germline assignment: CDR1 LNHDA and CDR2 SQIVND (reference sequence). The CDR3 runs to 16 residues. V shed 5 bases, J shed 0 bases, and the junction held 6 bases outside the gene matches. In DNA form, the CDR3 reads TGTGCCAGTAGTCGGGGGACAGGTCAAGCCAAAAACATTCAGTACTTC. Its translation: CASSRGTGQAKNIQYF.

V is TRBV7-3 and J is TRBJ1-1, with 9 bases matching TRBD1. This CDR3 comprises 15 residues. Germline CDR1 and CDR2: SGHTA and FQGTGA. Losses at the gene ends were 5 bases for V and 1 base for J; bases not matched to a gene: 5. CDR3 in amino acids: CASSAGTGSNTEAFF. CDR3 DNA: TGTGCCAGCAGCGCAGGGACAGGGTCGAACACTGAAGCTTTCTTT.

This chain connects TRBV5-1 to TRBJ2-1; the match to TRBD1 covers 8 bases. CDR3 length equals 15 residues. From germline, CDR1 is SGHRS and CDR2 YFSETQ. After removal of 7 bases from V and 6 bases from J, the junction contained 12 bases not matched to a gene. The CDR3 sequence: CASSTTGGEFNEQFF. The CDR3 DNA reads as TGCGCCAGCTCCACCACAGGGGGTGAGTTCAATGAGCAGTTCTTC.

The table lists this clone with a count of one. This chain connects TRBV5-1 to TRBJ2-2; TRBD2 aligns across 7 bases. V was pared by 4 bases and J by 4 bases, with 10 bases of the junction left unmatched. Germline V gene lookup returns CDR1 SGHRS and CDR2 YFSETQ. The CDR3 is 16 residues long. CDR3 DNA sequence: TGCGCCAGCAGCGGCAGGGAGGGCCCTAGCACCGGGGAGCTGTTTTTT. It is translated as CASSGREGPSTGELFF.

J is TRBJ2-7 and V is TRBV20-1; D is ambiguous. This CDR3 has 11 residues. Trimming left V 3 bases short and J 3 bases short, with 6 bases between. Germline values: CDR1 DFQATT, CDR2 SNEGSKA (reference sequence). CDR3 amino acids: CSARSYYEQYF. CDR3 coding DNA: TGCAGTGCTAGGTCTTACTACGAGCAGTACTTC.

The chain uses TRBV21-1 and TRBJ2-1; the listed D gene, TRBD1, was not tested against the DNA. TRBV21-1 is annotated as a pseudogene. CDR3 size: 14 residues. CDR3 coding DNA: TGTGCCAGCAGGTTAAGGAGGGGGCTGCATGAGCAGTTCTTC. Residues: CASRLRRGLHEQFF.

The V call is TRBV9, the J call TRBJ2-5; D might be TRBD1 (5 bases). Gene TRBJ2-7 matches the end of the DNA better, so the J call may be wrong. Germline V gene data show CDR1 as SGDLS and CDR2 as YYNGEE. The CDR3 is made up of 15 amino acids. CDR3 amino acids: CASSEGCRAVYEQYF. Written as DNA, the CDR3 is TGTGCCAGCAGCGAGGGTTGCAGGGCGGTCTACGAGCAGTACTTC.

V is TRBV5-4 and J is TRBJ2-7; 8 bases match TRBD1. Germline CDR1 SGHNT, CDR2 YYREEE (reference sequence). The CDR3 has 14 residues. With 4 bases clipped from V and 5 bases from J, the junction kept 8 bases outside the gene matches. The CDR3 nucleotides are TGTGCCAGCAGCGGGCAGGGGGCGAGGAACGAGCAGTACTTC. Translated, it gives CASSGQGARNEQYF.

The J gene is TRBJ2-2, the V gene TRBV2; D remains ambiguous. The CDR3 has 11 amino acids. V lost 6 bases and J lost 5, with 4 bases in between. Germline values: CDR1 SNHLY, CDR2 FYNNEI. CDR3 residues: CASRYTGELFF. The DNA for the CDR3 is TGTGCCAGCAGGTATACCGGGGAGCTGTTTTTT.

The V call is TRBV4-3, the J call TRBJ2-4; D uncertain. Germline CDR1 and CDR2: LGHNA and YSLEER. Between the trimmed V and J ends, which lost 0 bases and 6 bases, there was a span of 15 bases. This CDR3 is built from 16 residues. The DNA of the CDR3 is TGCGCCAGCAGCCAAGAGGTGGGCCCTTCAGGAAACATTCAGTACTTC. Translating gives CASSQEVGPSGNIQYF.

The chain links TRBV6-1 to TRBJ1-5; no reliable D call. The CDR3 spans 14 residues. Germline assignment: CDR1 MNHNS and CDR2 SASEGT. V gave up 8 bases and J gave up 0 bases, with 11 bases separating them. As DNA, the CDR3 is TGTGCCAGCGGATTAGTCCTTAGCAATCAGCCCCAGCATTTT. It codes for CASGLVLSNQPQHF.

The genes are TRBV15 and TRBJ1-2, with TRBD1 identical over 9 bases. The CDR3 spans 14 residues. Germline lookup yields CDR1 LNHNV and CDR2 YYDKDF (reference sequence). V lost 5 bases, J lost 6 bases, and 7 bases stayed unmatched. The CDR3 nucleotides read TGTGCCACCAGCCGGGACAGGGAGGGAGATGGCTACACCTTC. Amino acids: CATSRDREGDGYTF.

The chain has TRBV5-1 and TRBJ2-5, with D tentatively TRBD2 (6 bases). The J call may be mistaken, given a closer DNA end match to TRBJ2-7. Germline-derived CDR1 and CDR2 are SGHRS and YFSETQ. The CDR3 extends over 15 amino acids. The CDR3 nucleotides are TGCGCCAGCAGCTCCCTAGCGAGGAGCTCCTACGAGCAGTACTTC. It yields the protein CASSSLARSSYEQYF.